The subject of this entry is one T cell receptor beta chain. Its specific antigen is unknown. This sequence is one base from a far larger clone and is likely a read error. In the paper's terms, the time point label means: newly diagnosed GD, antithyroid drugs for less than 3 months. RNA was extracted from PBMCs in TRIzol for both TCR sequencing and RNA sequencing. The diagnosis of Graves' disease was made according to American Thyroid Association guidelines. Patients for the study were recruited at an endocrinology department in Xi'an, China. Each patient gave roughly 8.4 milliliters of peripheral blood, collected in an EDTA anticoagulant tube. Ficoll Paque Plus density gradient separation was used to isolate PBMCs, and no further T cell sorting was performed. An Agilent 2100 Bioanalyzer and agarose gel were used to check RNA quality, and a NanoDrop 2000 was used to measure RNA concentration. These data come from a study of regulatory T cells in long-lasting Graves disease (dated by TCRdb to about 2021). Regarding the study in general: In the newly diagnosed Graves' disease group, patients had been taking antithyroid drugs for less than 3 months. TCR sequencing covered some 13 persistent and 20 or so newly diagnosed Graves' disease patients, around 33 samples in total. Patients with persistent Graves' disease were compared with patients with newly diagnosed Graves' disease using TCR sequencing and RNA sequencing of peripheral blood. The study was registered as a clinical trial and conducted in China. Points the paper makes about the study in general: Sequencing and analysis were restricted to the TCR beta chain. Compared with newly diagnosed patients, persistent Graves' disease patients had lower TCR Shannon entropy and fewer highly expanded clones, which suggests clonal expansion. TRBV28, TRBJ1-2 and TRBJ2-5 were preferentially used in persistent disease, while TRBV20-1 and TRBJ2-1 were favored in newly diagnosed disease. Persistent patients shared more public clonotypes among themselves (under 3,000) than newly diagnosed patients did (more than 850). The small sample size was acknowledged by the authors as a limitation that may reduce accuracy. The study examined only peripheral blood because the primary lesion, thyroid tissue, could not be accessed.

The library was made by multiplex PCR. Sequencing took place on an Illumina HiSeq 4000. CDR3 regions were amplified by Arm-PCR with iRepertoire HTBI primers to construct TCR beta libraries. Gel purification was performed on PCR products prior to sequencing. The published analysis was carried out like this. Across samples, roughly 60 TRBV and roughly 13 TRBJ segments were identified and used for gene usage analysis of CDR3 amino acid clonotypes. COPE and FqMerger were used to merge the filtered high-quality paired reads into contigs. BLAST was used to align contigs to IMGT TRBV, TRBD and TRBJ reference genes, with CDR3 defined following IMGT. Any clonotype with a frequency above 0.1% was classified as a highly expanded clone. Shannon entropy was used to measure repertoire diversity, and the Gini coefficient was used to measure V-J evenness. Public clonotypes were defined as clonotypes shared by more than one individual. In-frame beta chains were kept once TCRdb had trimmed the public reads at Q25 with fastp and called clones with MiXCR. One record per CDR3 amino acid sequence lists the most common genes and DNA. The authors' filters were not applied to this entry. The sample profile shows a few hundred thousand distinct CDR3 sequences; less than 20% of them were found once. The biggest ten clones account for less than 30% of the sample.

From a lookup of the germline V gene (reference sequence), CDR1 and CDR2 are SEHNR and FQNEAQ. There are 12 amino acids in the CDR3, from cysteine to phenylalanine inclusive. Of the read, only the CDR3 DNA is kept; its 36 bases are in frame from base 1. This same sample was also part of a study on T cells in Graves' hyperthyroidism and ophthalmopathy. As the second study states: Stable Graves' hyperthyroidism was defined as the absence of progression to ophthalmopathy over 18 months of follow-up. The hyperthyroidism patients were between 18 and 65 years old and newly diagnosed, with a disease duration of less than 2 months. Any patient with an uncontrolled infection, another autoimmune disease, pregnancy or lactation was excluded. Diagnoses were established on the basis of clinical symptoms, serum thyroxine and TRAb, thyroid ultrasound, and orbital computed tomography. The TCR CDR3 was subjected to a first round of RT-PCR using the HTBI primer set and the Qiagen OneStep RT-PCR kit. Most expanded thyroid clonotypes (frequency above 0.001) were also detected in blood, suggesting blood repertoires may reflect thyroid immune responses. A 13 V-J signature model separated ophthalmopathy from stable hyperthyroidism, with about 88% sensitivity and roughly 82% specificity in cross-validation and 80%/75% in testing. In validation, the model predicted progression to ophthalmopathy with around 71% sensitivity and 72% to 85% specificity, a median of about 6.7 months before onset. To identify distinguishing TCR V-J signatures, a discovery cohort of about a hundred patients was used, comprising 43 with Graves' ophthalmopathy and some 60 with stable Graves' hyperthyroidism. Whether ophthalmopathy could be predicted prospectively was tested in an independent validation cohort made up of some 20 hyperthyroidism patients plus 17 patients who later progressed to ophthalmopathy. The approximately 90 discovery patients were randomly split 7:3 into training and test sets. Thyroid tissue and blood T-cell repertoires from more than 5 Graves' hyperthyroidism patients were also compared in the study. After blood sampling, hyperthyroidism patients were treated with methimazole at a starting dose of 30 mg daily, and ophthalmopathy patients were treated with high-dose intravenous methylprednisolone. A second multiplex PCR round built the libraries, followed by size selection and purification. The libraries were sequenced on an Illumina HiSeq2000 using paired-end 100 bp reads. SOAPnuke was used to process the raw data, with reads discarded if the reads contained adapters or uncalled bases, had a mean Phred below 15, or lacked an exact constant-primer or identifier match. COPE v1.2.5 was used to merge the high-quality paired reads, and each unique nucleotide sequence was defined as a clonotype. Clonotypes were aligned to IMGT TRBV, TRBD and TRBJ reference segments using MiTCR v1.1. Only V-J combinations with frequency above 0.0001, covering roughly 99% of repertoires, were analysed. A TCS score was defined as the ratio of F50 (clonal expansion) to E x V (chaos), with BLOSUM62-based TCRdist applied between CDR3 peptides within each V-J. Welch's t-statistics and random forest reduced roughly 500 V-J features to 13, which were used in a naive Bayes classifier (R e1071). No statistical method was used to fix the sample size in advance, and group allocation was not hidden from the investigators. According to the paper, TCR Vbeta CDR3 sequencing was carried out on 135 peripheral blood samples, which came from 40 to 45 ophthalmopathy, some 73 hyperthyroidism and roughly 17 progressor patients.

The chain joins TRBV7-9 to TRBJ2-1, with the D gene call left open. The receptor's source is a woman in her late teens or twenties with Graves disease. Donor details come from another sample of the same person, matched by shared clones. The sample consisted of peripheral blood mononuclear cells (PBMCs), taken at new diagnosis, from a patient treated with antithyroid drugs. The DNA is as follows: TGTGCCAGCAGCTTAGTCTACAATGAGCAGCTCTTC. Its translation is CASSLVYNEQLF. Joined to the reference TRBV7-9 and TRBJ2-1 proteins, this CDR3 gives the full variable domain: DTGVSQNPRHKITKRGQNVTFRCDPISEHNRLYWYRQTLGQGPEFLTYFQNEAQLEKSRLLSDRFSAERPKGSFSTLEIQRTEQGDSAMYLCASSLVYNEQLFGPGTRLTVL.